This is a list of T cell receptor beta chains from one sample in a study of T cell responses to AZD1222 COVID-19 vaccine. Sequencing used immunoSEQ multiplex PCR; TCRdb keeps in-frame clones, though not all of them. Here the sample spans approximately 180,000 clones, about 86% being singletons. Sequenced here: peripheral blood, sampled on day 0 of AZD1222 vaccination. The source of these receptors is an adult in good health. CDR3s include the opening cysteine and the closing phenylalanine or tryptophan. D genes are given only for firm matches.

TRBD1,TRBJ1-3,TRBV11-2,TGTGCCAGCAGGTACACAGGGGCCGTCGGAAACACCATATATTTT,CASRYTGAVGNTIYF
.,TRBJ2-2,TRBV4-1,TGCGCCAGCAGCCAATCCCACAACGACGGGGAGCTGTTTTTT,CASSQSHNDGELFF
TRBD2,TRBJ2-3,TRBV19,TGTGCCACCCGGGGACTAGCTAGCACAGATACGCAGTATTTT,CATRGLASTDTQYF
.,TRBJ1-3,TRBV12-3/TRBV12-4,TGTGCCACCAATAAAGGAAACACCATATATTTT,CATNKGNTIYF
TRBD1,TRBJ1-6,TRBV19,TGTGCCAGTAGTACCCCCAGGGGGTCATATAATTCACCCCTCCACTTT,CASSTPRGSYNSPLHF
.,TRBJ1-5,TRBV6-5,TGTGCCAGCAGTTACATGGGGGGCGGCAATCAGCCCCAGCATTTT,CASSYMGGGNQPQHF
TRBD1,TRBJ1-4,TRBV5-1,TGCGCCAGCAGCTTGGGGGGACAGCCAGAAGTTGAAAAACTGTTTTTT,CASSLGGQPEVEKLFF
.,TRBJ1-2,TRBV3-1/TRBV3-2,TGTGCCAGCAGCCAAGATGTGGAGTTTCCCTATGGCTACACCTTC,CASSQDVEFPYGYTF
.,TRBJ1-2,TRBV6-1,TGTGCCAGCAGTGAAGCGGGGGTCTATGGCTACACCTTC,CASSEAGVYGYTF
TRBD1,TRBJ1-2,TRBV29-1,TGCAGCGTTACTACAGGGGGACAAGGGAGTGGCTACACCTTC,CSVTTGGQGSGYTF
.,TRBJ1-1,TRBV30,TGTGCCTGGAGTTTGGGTGTAGAACGCACTGAAGCTTTCTTT,CAWSLGVERTEAFF
.,TRBJ2-5,TRBV27,TGTGCCAGCAGGCCGGGACAACCAGTAGAGACCCAGTACTTC,CASRPGQPVETQYF
TRBD1,TRBJ1-6,TRBV6-2/TRBV6-3,TGTGCCAGCAGTCTCGGACAGGGCTTGAATTCACCCCTCCACTTT,CASSLGQGLNSPLHF
.,TRBJ2-1,TRBV9,TGTGCCAGCAGTGAGCGGGCGTACAATGAGCAGTTCTTC,CASSERAYNEQFF